Listed here is a single TCR beta chain. Its target is not known. The sample is drawn from a study of OX40 agonist ivuxolimab in advanced cancers. Study-wide findings and caveats: Normalized expansion of T-cell clones was also low for some nonresponders. Dosing at 0.1 to 3.0 mg/kg was accompanied by clonal expansion of CD4+ and CD8+ blood T cells by week 6.

Prior autoimmune disease or systemic immunosuppression barred patients. Sequencing was performed with immunoSEQ multiplex PCR; in TCRdb, only in-frame clones are kept and a portion is missing. The sample shows some 70,000 clones, around nine tenths of them seen only once. V shed 4 bases and J shed 0 bases, with 8 bases lying between them. The CDR3 has 14 residues. In germline, CDR1 is SNHLY, CDR2 FYNNEI. Sequencing used CD4+ or CD8+ T cells sorted from blood, obtained in a trial of the OX40 agonist ivuxolimab. V usage is TRBV2 and J usage is TRBJ2-3; D not certain. The clonotype originates from an adult with an advanced solid tumor such as melanoma, head and neck, liver or kidney cancer. CDR3 DNA sequence: TGTGCCAGCAGTGGCGGTCCTAGCACAGATACGCAGTATTTT. Translation gives CASSGGPSTDTQYF. Using reference TRBV2 and TRBJ2-3 for the parts outside the CDR3, the full variable domain is EPEVTQTPSHQVTQMGQEVILRCVPISNHLYFYWYRQILGQKVEFLVSFYNNEISEKSEIFDDQFSVERPDGSNFTLKIRSTKLEDSAMYFCASSGGPSTDTQYFGPGTRLTVL.